This T cell receptor (beta chain) originates from a study of OX40 agonist ivuxolimab in advanced cancers. Looking at the study overall: Ivuxolimab was an agonistic, fully human IgG2 monoclonal antibody directed against OX40 (CD134), a costimulatory receptor. Intravenous ivuxolimab was administered to patients every 2 weeks at six dose levels: 0.01, 0.1, 0.3, 1.5, 3 and 10 mg/kg. Among the roughly 52 dose-escalation patients, some 20 had hepatocellular carcinoma, roughly 15 melanoma, 9 renal cell carcinoma and 9 head and neck cancer. The dose-escalation cohort was almost 85% male with a mean age of approximately 60 years, ranging from about 20 to 85. Prior anti-PD-1, anti-PD-L1 or anti-CTLA-4 therapy was permitted, and about 40% of dose-escalation patients had received checkpoint inhibitors. Three dose-escalation patients achieved partial responses, one with hepatocellular carcinoma and two with cutaneous melanoma. The point of sequencing TCRbeta in the periphery was to test whether ivuxolimab changed TCR sequence diversity and drove clonal T-cell expansion. The paper describes the monotherapy dose-escalation part (N of about 54 patients) of the phase I trial of ivuxolimab. Paper-wide results and their limitations: At doses of 0.1 to 3.0 mg/kg, clonal expansion of both CD4+ and CD8+ T cells in blood was seen between baseline and week 6. In partial responders in the 0.1-3.0 mg/kg groups, normalized peripheral clonal expansion was found to be among the lowest, especially among CD8+ T cells. Antigen specificity was not determined for the clonally expanded peripheral T cells. Low levels of normalized T-cell clonal expansion were also shown by some nonresponding patients. After ivuxolimab, CD8+ T cells had more expanded clones than CD4+ T cells on average.

For sequencing of the TCRbeta CDR3 region, genomic DNA was extracted from the sorted cells. The immunoSEQ Assay was used for sequencing of TCRbeta CDR3 regions. TCRdb's version of the immuneACCESS table is confined to in-frame rearrangements and falls short of the full clone set. An unresolved V gene accounts for under half of the shortfall where checked; the remainder is of unknown origin. For this sample the table gives around 76,000 clones, of which about nine tenths were detected only once. Roughly 0.54% of the sample comes from the top ten. With respect to this clone: The target of this receptor is not known. No clone much larger than this one lies a single base away; base qualities are absent.

V is pared back by 3 bases and J by 0 bases, with 8 bases lying between the germline termini. Based on the germline V gene, the CDR1 and CDR2 sequences are SGHAT and FQNNGV. The CDR3, cysteine through phenylalanine, is 15 amino acids long. CDR3 DNA is the only sequence kept; it has 45 bases, read in frame from the first base. Patients with a history of autoimmune disease or receiving systemic immunosuppression were excluded from the trial. Peripheral blood for TCR sequencing was drawn from every dose cohort at baseline, at cycle 4 day 1 and at cycle 7 day 1. Samples came from an open-label, multicenter, first-in-human phase I dose-escalation trial of ivuxolimab. Adults with locally advanced or metastatic melanoma, renal cell, hepatocellular, or head and neck squamous cell carcinoma were enrolled in the trial. Before TCR sequencing, CD4+ T cells and CD8+ T cells from peripheral blood were sorted into separate populations.

Sequenced material: CD4+ or CD8+ T cells sorted from blood, taken in a trial of the OX40 agonist ivuxolimab. This receptor chain uses TRBV11-2 and TRBJ2-2, and possibly TRBD1, on 6 matching bases. The receptor's source is an adult with an advanced solid tumor such as melanoma, head and neck, liver or kidney cancer. The CDR3 region has the sequence CASSFQGTNTGELFF. The sequence in DNA is TGTGCCAGCAGCTTCCAGGGGACGAACACCGGGGAGCTGTTTTTT.